These 31 T cell receptor beta chains came from one sample sequenced in a study of cytomegalovirus exposure and HLA in healthy donors. The PCR made use of 60 Vbeta and 13 Jbeta primers. The protocol was immunoSEQ multiplex PCR, while the TCRdb copy is restricted to in-frame clones and leaves out a portion. The data contain about 170,000 clones, roughly 85% of them singletons. The sequenced sample consisted of PBMCs. Receptor source: a boy aged 2 to 10 in good health and CMV-seronegative.

This clone was observed a single time. The junction does not match germline at one end; this may be a read error. The rearrangement joins TRBV6-1 to TRBJ2-3; 13 positions agree with TRBD2. This CDR3 spans 16 amino acids. Germline CDR1 and CDR2: MNHNS and SASEGT. In nucleotides, the CDR3 is TGTGCCAGCAGTGAAGCTTGGACTAGCGGGGGAGATACGCGGTATTTT. This codes for CASSEAWTSGGDTRYF.

The rearrangement joins TRBV10-3 to TRBJ1-2; the match to TRBD1 covers 8 bases. The J segment lost 7 bases and the V segment lost 10 bases, leaving 11 bases of the junction unmatched. CDR3 size: 13 residues. Germline-derived CDR1 and CDR2 are ENHRY and SYGVKD. CDR3 DNA: TGTGCCACAAGGGACAGGTCGGGCAGTGGCTACACCTTC. Its protein is CATRDRSGSGYTF.

The rearrangement joins TRBV15 to TRBJ1-3; 8 bases line up with TRBD1. CDR1 and CDR2 from the germline V gene are LNHNV and YYDKDF (reference sequence). The CDR3 has 17 residues. V shed 1 base and J 3 bases; nucleotides not matched to a gene: 8. The CDR3 nucleotides read TGTGCCACCAGCAGAGCGACAGGGGCGGCGAGTGGAAACACCATATATTTT. Its translation is CATSRATGAASGNTIYF.

V and J are TRBV10-2 and TRBJ1-5, with TRBD1 matching 7 bases. Germline values: CDR1 WSHSY, CDR2 SAAADI. The length of the CDR3 is 19 residues. The ends lost 3 bases at V and 0 bases at J; junction bases unmatched: 14. The CDR3: CASSDEGALGVISNQPQHF. The DNA of the CDR3 is TGCGCCAGCAGTGATGAGGGGGCGCTTGGGGTAATTAGCAATCAGCCCCAGCATTTT.

This clone was observed a handful of times. The gene calls are TRBV2 and TRBJ1-3; D unresolved. Germline V CDR1 and CDR2: SNHLY, FYNNEI. This CDR3 region has 16 residues. Deletions cut 2 bases from V and 4 bases from J, with 15 bases between. The CDR3 reads CASSESRGTAGNTIYF. CDR3 coding DNA: TGTGCCAGCAGTGAATCACGGGGAACTGCCGGAAACACCATATATTTT.

The chain joins TRBV30 to TRBJ1-4; weak D call: TRBD1 (6 bases). Trimming removed 0 bases from V and 5 bases from J, with 13 bases in between. The CDR3 contains 15 residues. Germline lookup yields CDR1 GTSNPN and CDR2 SVGIG (reference sequence). CDR3 sequence: CAWSVDSRGNEKLFF. The DNA for the CDR3 is TGTGCCTGGAGTGTAGATAGTAGGGGGAATGAAAAACTGTTTTTT.

The V call is TRBV6-4, the J call TRBJ2-7, with TRBD2 matching over 7 bases. V lost 5 bases, J lost 3 bases, and 13 bases stayed unmatched. Germline values: CDR1 MRHNA, CDR2 SNTAGT. CDR3 length: 16 residues. In nucleotides, the CDR3 is TGTGCCAGCAGTCAAACACTAGCGCCGAGCGGCTACGAGCAGTACTTC. Its translation: CASSQTLAPSGYEQYF.

The J gene is TRBJ1-1, the V gene TRBV6-1; 9 positions match TRBD1. V lost 4 bases, J lost 3 bases, and 9 bases stayed unmatched. In germline, CDR1 is MNHNS, CDR2 SASEGT. The length of the CDR3 is 16 residues. Written as DNA, the CDR3 is TGTGCCAGCAGTGCTCCTAGACAGGGGGTCGACACTGAAGCTTTCTTT. Protein sequence: CASSAPRQGVDTEAFF.

The CDR3 DNA follows: TGTGCCAGCAGCGCTCCGGGGGGGGTGCAGTTCTTC. It yields the protein CASSAPGGVQFF. This sequence joins TRBV28 and TRBJ2-1; 8 bases fit TRBD2. J lost 12 bases, V lost 6 bases, and 7 bases had no gene match. There are 12 residues in the CDR3. Germline V gene sequence: CDR1 MDHEN, CDR2 SYDVKM.

The V gene is TRBV28, the J gene TRBJ2-1, with D unresolved. The CDR3 totals 16 residues. The germline CDR1 and CDR2 sequences are MDHEN and SYDVKM. V shed 6 bases and J shed 1 base, with 16 bases lying between them. The CDR3 coding sequence is TGTGCCAGCAGCCCGACCTCTAGTAGTTCCTACAATGAGCAGTTCTTC. Translated: CASSPTSSSSYNEQFF.

This clone was counted only a few times. This chain links TRBV7-8 with TRBJ2-5; possibly TRBD1 for D (5 bases). CDR1 is SGHVS and CDR2 is FQNEAQ in the germline V gene. Trimming pared 6 bases from V and 12 bases from J, leaving 20 bases between. This CDR3 spans 13 amino acids. CDR3 in amino acids: CASSLRSVRAKYF. The CDR3 bases are TGTGCCAGCAGTTTAAGATCTGTCAGGGCCAAGTACTTC. The entire variable domain, with the rest obtained from reference TRBV7-8 and TRBJ2-5, is as follows: GAGVSQSPRYKVAKRGQDVALRCDPISGHVSLFWYQQALGQGPEFLTYFQNEAQLDKSGLPSDRFFAERPEGSVSTLKIQRTQQEDSAVYLCASSLRSVRAKYFGPGTRLLVL.

The sample holds a few counts of this clone. The chain couples TRBV6-5 to TRBJ2-2; D remains ambiguous. The V end was cut by 2 bases, the J end by 2 bases, with 3 bases between. Germline CDR1 reads MNHEY; CDR2 reads SVGAGI. CDR3 length equals 13 residues. In DNA, the CDR3 is TGTGCCAGCAGTTACAGCAACACCGGGGAGCTGTTTTTT. Translation: CASSYSNTGELFF.

This chain links TRBV27 with TRBJ2-6, with D possibly TRBD2 on 5 matching bases. V shed 5 bases and J shed 0 bases, with 23 bases lying between them. The CDR3 is 20 residues long. CDR1 is MNHEY and CDR2 is SMNVEV in the germline V gene (reference sequence). The CDR3 bases are TGTGCCAGCAGTGCCCTACAGAGGGTAACGTCGACCTCTGGGGCCAACGTCCTGACTTTC. It is translated as CASSALQRVTSTSGANVLTF.

The chain combines TRBV4-1 with TRBJ1-2; 12 nucleotides align to TRBD1. The CDR3 loop spans 13 amino acids. Germline CDR1 is MGHRA and CDR2 is YSYEKL. V was pared by 8 bases and J by 8 bases, with 6 bases of the junction left unmatched. In DNA, the CDR3 is TGCGCCAGCGCGGGACAGGGGGCGTGGGGCTACACCTTC. Its translation: CASAGQGAWGYTF.

V usage is TRBV6-1 and J usage is TRBJ1-5, with D hard to call. The germline V gene has CDR1 MNHNS and CDR2 SASEGT. Trimming stripped 3 bases from V and 2 bases from J, with 8 bases between. The CDR3 is 14 amino acids. As DNA, the CDR3 is TGTGCCAGCAGTGACATAACGGGCAATCAGCCCCAGCATTTT. Residues: CASSDITGNQPQHF.

The chain carries TRBV23-1 and TRBJ2-7, with TRBD1 matching over 7 bases. TRBV23-1 is filed as an ORF, its function uncertain. This CDR3 contains 18 residues. The CDR3 spells CASKVNLGDSHTGYEQYV. The CDR3 DNA reads as TGTGCCAGCAAGGTTAATCTTGGGGACAGCCACACAGGCTACGAGCAGTACGTC.

V is TRBV5-4 and J is TRBJ1-6; D might be TRBD1 (5 bases). CDR3 size: 15 residues. Trimming removed 0 bases at V and 10 bases at J, with 14 bases between. Germline CDR1 reads SGHNT; CDR2 reads YYREEE (reference sequence). CDR3 sequence: CASSLGRAERSPLHF. In nucleotides, the CDR3 is TGTGCCAGCAGCTTGGGCAGGGCTGAACGGTCACCCCTCCACTTT.

The J gene is TRBJ2-4, the V gene TRBV15; no reliable D call. This CDR3 comprises 12 residues. The germline gives CDR1 LNHNV, CDR2 YYDKDF (reference sequence). Trimming pared 0 bases from V and 16 bases from J, leaving 13 bases between. CDR3 DNA: TGTGCCACCAGCAGAGATGATACACGCTCTTACTTC. Residues: CATSRDDTRSYF. Filled out from reference TRBV15 and TRBJ2-4, the complete variable domain reads DAMVIQNPRYQVTQFGKPVTLSCSQTLNHNVMYWYQQKSSQAPKLLFHYYDKDFNNEADTPDNFQSRRPNTSFCFLDIRSPGLGDTAMYLCATSRDDTRSYFGAGTRLSVL.

Points on this clone: A read error may account for a junction end that differs from germline. The J gene is TRBJ2-1, the V gene TRBV28; 8 bases fit TRBD2. Per germline, CDR1 MDHEN and CDR2 SYDVKM. The CDR3 covers 11 residues. DNA of the CDR3: TGTGCCAGCAGTTTAAGCGGGAGTGGTGTCTTC. This encodes CASSLSGSGVF.

The chain is built from TRBV2 and TRBJ2-3; a possible D gene is TRBD1 (5 bases). The CDR3 sequence is 12 residues long. V was pared by 6 bases and J by 10 bases, with 14 bases between. Per germline, CDR1 SNHLY and CDR2 FYNNEI. CDR3 sequence (DNA): TGTGCCAGCAGACAGGCGAACCCTTCGCAGTATTTT. It translates to CASRQANPSQYF.

This rearrangement joins TRBV7-9 to TRBJ1-5, with unresolved D. Germline V gene sequence: CDR1 SEHNR, CDR2 FQNEAQ (reference sequence). There are 15 residues in the CDR3. Trimming removed 7 bases at V and 0 bases at J, with 13 bases between. Here the CDR3 DNA reads TGTGCCAGCACCGACGGCGCGGATAGCAATCAGCCCCAGCATTTT. Its protein is CASTDGADSNQPQHF. Looking up the rest from reference TRBV7-9 and TRBJ1-5 gives the full variable domain: DTGVSQNPRHKITKRGQNVTFRCDPISEHNRLYWYRQTLGQGPEFLTYFQNEAQLEKSRLLSDRFSAERPKGSFSTLEIQRTEQGDSAMYLCASTDGADSNQPQHFGDGTRLSIL.

The chain couples TRBV28 to TRBJ2-3, with D possibly matching TRBD1 (6 bases). Trimming took 5 bases from V and 3 from J, leaving 9 bases between them. Germline V gene lookup returns CDR1 MDHEN and CDR2 SYDVKM. CDR3 length: 13 amino acids. CDR3 sequence (DNA): TGTGCCAGCAGTCTACAGGGAACAGATACGCAGTATTTT. As protein: CASSLQGTDTQYF.

The sample holds one count of this clone. This chain connects TRBV30 to TRBJ1-1; D possibly corresponds to TRBD1 (5 bases). V shed 2 bases and J shed 2 bases, with 15 bases lying between them. The germline V gene encodes CDR1 GTSNPN and CDR2 SVGIG (reference sequence). The CDR3 spans 15 residues. In DNA, the CDR3 is TGTGCCTGGAGTATGTTAGGGGCTGGTAACACTGAAGCTTTCTTT. Translating gives CAWSMLGAGNTEAFF.

The V and J genes are TRBV6-5 and TRBJ2-7; a weak D match, TRBD1 (5 bases). V lost 7 bases and J lost 6, with 22 bases in between. The CDR3 is 15 residues long. The germline V gene has CDR1 MNHEY and CDR2 SVGAGI. CDR3 amino acids: CASTMGSGPGVEQYF. The CDR3 DNA reads TGTGCCAGCACCATGGGATCAGGGCCTGGGGTCGAGCAGTACTTC.

The CDR3: CASSPGGRSITDTQYF. CDR3 sequence (DNA): TGTGCCAGCAGCCCCGGGGGGAGGAGCATCACAGATACGCAGTATTTT. V and J are TRBV5-6 and TRBJ2-3, with 7 nucleotides matching TRBD2. The CDR3 is 16 residues long. In germline, CDR1 is SGHDT, CDR2 YYEEEE. Unmatched junction bases numbered 10, after V lost 4 bases and J lost 2 bases.

With respect to this clone: A read error may account for a junction end that differs from germline. The chain recombines TRBV7-9 with TRBJ1-2; D possibly corresponds to TRBD1 (5 bases). This CDR3 spans 13 amino acids. Germline CDR1 SEHNR, CDR2 FQNEAQ (reference sequence). CDR3 DNA: TGTTCCAGCAGCTTACGGGGGTTATACGGCTACACCTTC. The encoded protein is CSSSLRGLYGYTF.

J is TRBJ1-1 and V is TRBV27, with unresolved D. The germline CDR1 and CDR2 sequences are MNHEY and SMNVEV (reference sequence). This CDR3 has 12 amino acids. The ends were cut back, 5 bases at V and 0 bases at J, with 4 bases in the middle. CDR3 protein: CASSRVNTEAFF. Here the CDR3 DNA reads TGTGCCAGCAGTCGGGTGAACACTGAAGCTTTCTTT.

V is TRBV28 and J is TRBJ1-1; 8 bases agree with TRBD1. Germline values: CDR1 MDHEN, CDR2 SYDVKM. This CDR3 region has 17 residues. V was clipped by 1 base and J by 0 bases; unmatched bases: 7. The DNA for the CDR3 is TGTGCCAGCAGTTTATTATGGGCAGGGGGCGTGAACACTGAAGCTTTCTTT. Protein sequence: CASSLLWAGGVNTEAFF.

This chain links TRBV6-5 with TRBJ2-5; possibly TRBD2 for D (5 bases). Looked up from germline, CDR1 is MNHEY and CDR2 is SVGAGI. The CDR3 covers 13 residues. Trimming shortened V by 4 bases and J by 5 bases, and 11 bases separated the two germline ends. The CDR3 sequence: CASSLPGGETQYF. The CDR3 DNA sequence: TGTGCCAGCAGTTTACCAGGCGGGGAGACCCAGTACTTC.

The rearrangement joins TRBV19 to TRBJ1-2; TRBD1 matches 7 bases. V lost 5 bases and J lost 4; bases outside the gene matches: 13. The CDR3 contains 16 residues. From germline, CDR1 is LNHDA and CDR2 SQIVND (reference sequence). The CDR3 region has the DNA TGTGCCAGTAGTTATCGGGTCACGGGACAGTTCTATGGCTACACCTTC. Amino acids: CASSYRVTGQFYGYTF.

The chain employs TRBV30 and TRBJ2-3; TRBD2 agrees at 7 bases. V lost 0 bases and J lost 3; bases outside the gene matches: 9. Germline CDR1 is GTSNPN and CDR2 is SVGIG (reference sequence). There are 16 residues in the CDR3. CDR3 protein: CAWSVRGGRRTDTQYF. DNA for the CDR3: TGTGCCTGGAGTGTACGCGGCGGGAGAAGGACAGATACGCAGTATTTT.